Listed here are 3 T cell receptor beta chains from one sample, sequenced in a study of T cells after yellow fever vaccination. MiXCR, applied by TCRdb to the 5' RACE reads, yields one record per CDR3 protein. This sample has about 320,000 distinct CDR3 sequences, with 4% to 5.5% found just once. Sequencing was performed on PBMCs, taken 15 days after the yellow fever booster vaccination. These receptors were collected from a man younger than 35 who received the YFV17D yellow fever vaccine.

This clonotype occurred many times. This chain joins TRBV14 and TRBJ2-1, with a possible D match to TRBD2 (6 bases). The CDR3 length is 13 residues. The V end was cut by 4 bases, the J end by 6 bases, with 10 bases between. Germline-derived CDR1 and CDR2 are SGHDN and FVKESK. The CDR3 DNA follows: TGTGCCAGCAGCCTTAGCGGTCCCAATGAGCAGTTCTTC. Its translation: CASSLSGPNEQFF.

This clonotype was seen many times. The chain is built from TRBV7-2 and TRBJ1-1; 10 bases match TRBD1. The V segment lost 6 bases and the J segment 3 bases; nucleotides outside the gene matches: 7. There are 15 residues in the CDR3. The germline CDR1 and CDR2 sequences are SGHTA and FQGNSA. Here the CDR3 reads CASRTPTGGDTEAFF. The CDR3 nucleotides are TGTGCCAGCAGGACTCCGACAGGGGGCGACACTGAAGCTTTCTTT.

This clonotype was counted many times. This chain uses TRBV7-3 with TRBJ2-1; 8 positions agree with TRBD1. Germline V CDR1 and CDR2: SGHTA, FQGTGA. Trimming removed 2 bases from V and 6 bases from J; junction bases left unmatched: 12. This CDR3 comprises 17 residues. The CDR3: CASSLLPRATGGNEQFF. The CDR3 DNA sequence: TGTGCCAGCAGCTTACTACCAAGGGCAACAGGGGGCAATGAGCAGTTCTTC.